A single sample gave rise to the 13 T cell receptor beta chains below, sequenced in a study of CD4+ T cells in melanoma. Sequencing used immunoSEQ multiplex PCR; TCRdb keeps in-frame clones, though not all of them. The sample yields 110,000 to 150,000 clones, nearly 95% seen once. Source of these receptors: a human donor with melanoma.

The chain couples TRBV7-6 to TRBJ2-1; 10 nucleotides line up with TRBD2. Germline-derived CDR1 and CDR2 are SGHVS and FNYEAQ. CDR3 length: 19 residues. The V segment lost 3 bases and the J segment 5 bases; nucleotides outside the gene matches: 16. CDR3 DNA sequence: TGTGCCAGCAGCTTTCGGGACACATATAGCGGGGGGAAGAACAATGAGCAGTTCTTC. It yields the protein CASSFRDTYSGGKNNEQFF.

The gene calls are TRBV5-1 and TRBJ2-1; D is possibly TRBD2 (6 bases). Germline lookup yields CDR1 SGHRS and CDR2 YFSETQ. The CDR3 contains 16 residues. Trimming removed 4 bases at V and 4 bases at J, with 18 bases between. CDR3 region: CASSALLAGNYNEQFF. The CDR3 DNA is TGCGCCAGCAGCGCCCTCTTGGCGGGGAATTACAATGAGCAGTTCTTC.

The chain couples TRBV6-5 to TRBJ2-7, with TRBD1 matching over 8 bases. This CDR3 is 15 amino acids long. Unmatched junction bases numbered 8, after V lost 0 bases and J lost 7 bases. The germline CDR1 and CDR2 sequences are MNHEY and SVGAGI. The CDR3 loop is CASSYSGQGVREQYF. DNA for the CDR3: TGTGCCAGCAGTTACTCCGGACAGGGAGTGAGGGAGCAGTACTTC.

The CDR3 here is CASSLASGGALGETQYF. The CDR3, as DNA: TGCGCCAGCAGCTTGGCTAGCGGGGGGGCCCTTGGAGAGACCCAGTACTTC. The chain has TRBV5-1 and TRBJ2-5; TRBD2 aligns across 12 bases. CDR3 length: 17 residues. Germline V gives CDR1 SGHRS, CDR2 YFSETQ. Germline trimming cut 0 bases from V and 4 bases from J; bases unmatched to any gene: 7.

V gene TRBV7-3 combines with J gene TRBJ2-1; weak D call: TRBD1 (6 bases). Germline CDR1 is SGHTA and CDR2 is FQGTGA. Trimming removed 5 bases from V and 8 bases from J, with 13 bases in between. The CDR3 consists of 13 residues. DNA for the CDR3: TGTGCCAGCAGCCCAGGGGACCAACATGAGCAGTTCTTC. Its protein is CASSPGDQHEQFF.

This CDR3 reads CASSPIFGGQETQYF. The CDR3 nucleotides are TGTGCCAGCTCACCAATTTTTGGCGGGCAAGAGACCCAGTACTTC. The chain uses TRBV18 and TRBJ2-5, with D possibly TRBD2 on 5 matching bases. V was trimmed by 2 bases and J by 2 bases, leaving 12 bases between them. CDR3 length: 15 amino acids. Germline loops: CDR1 KGHSH, CDR2 LQKENI.

About this clone: Since no conserved phenylalanine or tryptophan closes the CDR3, a read error is the likely cause. It is unclear where the CDR3 begins or ends on the DNA, so no DNA is shown, and the CDR3 is as TCRdb lists it. The V gene is TRBV3-1 (or the pseudogene TRBV3-2), the J gene TRBJ1-4. Germline lookup yields CDR1 LGHDT and CDR2 YNNKEL (reference sequence). The CDR3 is 9 amino acids long, termini counted. CDR3: CASSRDPFM.

This clone was detected only a few times. The rearrangement links TRBV11-2 to TRBJ2-3; D possibly matches TRBD1 or TRBD2 (5 bases each). Germline CDR1 is SGHAT and CDR2 is FQNNGV. The CDR3 has 14 amino acids. V lost 5 bases to trimming and J lost 3 bases, with 12 bases between them. CDR3 sequence reads: CASSPGRVTDTQYF. CDR3 nucleotide sequence: TGTGCCAGCAGCCCGGGGCGGGTGACAGATACGCAGTATTTT.

The chain employs TRBV7-8 and TRBJ2-1; TRBD1 matches at 7 bases. This CDR3 is built from 15 residues. Germline V lookup: CDR1 SGHVS, CDR2 FQNEAQ. The ends lost 2 bases at V and 2 bases at J; junction bases unmatched: 3. CDR3 nucleotide sequence: TGTGCCAGCAGCTTATGGCAGGGGGCCTACAATGAGCAGTTCTTC. Protein sequence: CASSLWQGAYNEQFF.

The chain joins TRBV15 to TRBJ2-6; weak D call: TRBD2 (6 bases). Germline assignment: CDR1 LNHNV and CDR2 YYDKDF (reference sequence). V shed 0 bases and J shed 3 bases, with 18 bases lying between them. This CDR3 is 19 amino acids long. CDR3 nucleotide sequence: TGTGCCACCAGCAGAGATGGAGGGAATCTAGGTGGTGGGGCCAACGTCCTGACTTTC. This gives the protein CATSRDGGNLGGGANVLTF.

V is TRBV10-2 and J is TRBJ2-6; D is uncertain. CDR3 size: 15 residues. The germline V and J ends were trimmed by 2 bases and 4 bases, with 9 bases remaining between them. CDR1 WSHSY and CDR2 SAAADI come from the germline V gene. CDR3 sequence reads: CASSEASRGANVLTF. CDR3 coding DNA: TGCGCCAGCAGTGAGGCCTCCAGAGGGGCCAACGTCCTGACTTTC.

This rearrangement joins TRBV5-1 to TRBJ1-1; D ambiguous. Germline-derived CDR1 and CDR2 are SGHRS and YFSETQ. Between the trimmed V and J ends, which lost 3 bases and 6 bases, there was a span of 12 bases. The CDR3 length is 13 residues. The CDR3 region is CASSSTGRAEAFF. In DNA form, the CDR3 reads TGCGCCAGCAGCTCGACGGGGAGGGCTGAAGCTTTCTTT.

The gene calls are TRBV7-9 and TRBJ2-7; TRBD1 might be the D (6 bases). V was pared by 1 base and J by 3 bases, with 10 bases between. The V gene's germline CDR1 is SEHNR and CDR2 FQNEAQ (reference sequence). There are 14 residues in the CDR3. As DNA, the CDR3 is TGTGCCAGCAGCTTAGGAACAGGGTACTACGAGCAGTACTTC. This encodes CASSLGTGYYEQYF. Filled out from reference TRBV7-9 and TRBJ2-7, the complete variable domain reads DTGVSQNPRHKITKRGQNVTFRCDPISEHNRLYWYRQTLGQGPEFLTYFQNEAQLEKSRLLSDRFSAERPKGSFSTLEIQRTEQGDSAMYLCASSLGTGYYEQYFGPGTRLTVT.